This T cell receptor (beta chain) was identified during a study of response to subunit inactivated influenza vaccine. Study results and limitations: New T cells are recruited in small numbers by each seasonal influenza vaccination, according to the authors' suggestion.

CDR3 length equals 15 residues. J was trimmed by 5 bases and V by 4 bases; bases with no gene match: 6. The germline CDR1 and CDR2 sequences are SGHTA and FQGNSA. MiXCR, run by TCRdb on the RT-PCR reads, gives a single entry per CDR3 protein. This sample has about 780,000 distinct CDR3 sequences, with approximately 18% found just once. Worth noting for this clonotype: Antigen specificity is unknown.

Sequenced here: PBMCs from blood, sampled about 5 days after vaccination. The TCR was taken from a man in his fifties who received an inactivated influenza vaccine. V is TRBV7-2 and J is TRBJ2-7, with 12 bases aligning to TRBD1. The CDR3: CASSWGGQGADEQYF. The DNA of the CDR3 is TGTGCCAGCAGCTGGGGGGGACAGGGGGCGGACGAGCAGTACTTC.